The 18 T cell receptor beta chains reported below all come from one sample, sequenced in a study of shared clonotypes between healthy human individuals. Sequencing was performed with immunoSEQ multiplex PCR; in TCRdb, only in-frame clones are kept and a portion is missing. This sample yields some 1,600,000 clones, of which around 98% are seen a single time; less than 0.55% belongs to the top ten. Sample: naive CD4+ T cells sorted from blood. The subset was: CD45RA+ positively selected. These receptors originate from a man between 25 and 39 years old in good health.

V is TRBV7-9 and J is TRBJ2-1, with 7 bases lining up with TRBD2. CDR1 is SEHNR, CDR2 FQNEAQ, per germline (reference sequence). Trimming at V came to 4 bases and at J to 5 bases, leaving 5 bases not matched to a gene. The CDR3 is 14 residues long. CDR3 amino acids: CASSSREPHNEQFF. CDR3 DNA: TGTGCCAGCAGCTCGCGGGAGCCGCACAATGAGCAGTTCTTC.

The chain is built from TRBV4-1 and TRBJ2-2, with a tentative D call TRBD1 (5 bases). Trimming took off 4 bases at V and 1 base at J, with 19 bases between the two ends. CDR3 length: 18 residues. Germline values: CDR1 MGHRA, CDR2 YSYEKL. CDR3 bases: TGCGCCAGCAGCCGTAGGCTCTCGGCAGGACAGAACACCGGGGAGCTGTTTTTT. Protein sequence: CASSRRLSAGQNTGELFF.

Comments on this clone: One junction end disagrees with the germline gene, perhaps due to a read error. The chain links TRBV28 to TRBJ1-2, with TRBD1 identical over 7 bases. Germline CDR1 and CDR2: MDHEN and SYDVKM. The CDR3 has 12 amino acids. The CDR3, as DNA: TGTGCCAGCAGGTCCGGGACAGTGTTGTCGTACTTC. The encoded protein is CASRSGTVLSYF.

A note on this clone: A read error may produce the germline difference seen at one junction end. The V and J genes are TRBV7-7 and TRBJ2-7; D is unresolved. The CDR3 extends over 14 amino acids. Germline CDR1 reads SSHAT; CDR2 reads FNYEAQ (reference sequence). The CDR3 protein is CASSLGLSGYEQYF. In nucleotides, the CDR3 is TGTGCTAGCAGCTTGGGTCTATCGGGCTACGAGCAGTACTTC.

V usage is TRBV7-8 and J usage is TRBJ2-7; D ambiguous. The CDR3 totals 14 residues. Between the trimmed V and J ends, which lost 2 bases and 0 bases, there was a span of 8 bases. In germline, CDR1 is SGHVS, CDR2 FQNEAQ. The CDR3: CASSLKGGSYEQYF. The CDR3 nucleotides read TGTGCCAGCAGCTTAAAGGGCGGCTCCTACGAGCAGTACTTC.

Points on this clone: The sample contains more than one DNA sequence encoding this CDR3. The chain couples TRBV9 to TRBJ2-7; the D gene is possibly TRBD2 (5 bases). CDR1 and CDR2 from the germline V gene are SGDLS and YYNGEE. V was pared by 0 bases and J by 2 bases, with 9 bases between. CDR3 size: 14 residues. CDR3 loop: CASSVATGTYEQYF. CDR3 nucleotides: TGTGCCAGCAGCGTAGCCACGGGAACCTACGAGCAGTACTTC.

Concerning this clone itself: The same CDR3 arises from other DNA sequences in this sample as well. The rearrangement links TRBV9 to TRBJ2-7; maybe TRBD1 (6 bases). The CDR3 extends over 14 amino acids. V lost 2 bases, J lost 0 bases, and 9 bases lay in between. Germline lookup yields CDR1 SGDLS and CDR2 YYNGEE. CDR3 sequence (DNA): TGTGCCAGCAGCGTGGGGGACATCTCCTACGAGCAGTACTTC. Translation gives CASSVGDISYEQYF. Complete variable domain (other parts from reference TRBV9 and TRBJ2-7): DSGVTQTPKHLITATGQRVTLRCSPRSGDLSVYWYQQSLDQGLQFLIQYYNGEERAKGNILERFSAQQFPDLHSELNLSSLELGDSALYFCASSVGDISYEQYFGPGTRLTVT.

Note on this clone: Additional DNA sequences in this sample encode the identical CDR3. The rearrangement uses TRBV7-2 and TRBJ1-5, with D perhaps matching TRBD1 (6 bases). The germline CDR1 and CDR2 sequences are SGHTA and FQGNSA. The CDR3 sequence is 14 residues long. Trimming removed 3 bases at V and 5 bases at J, with 11 bases between. The CDR3 nucleotides are TGTGCCAGCAGCTTGGACAGCACCTATCAGCCCCAGCATTTT. Its translation: CASSLDSTYQPQHF.

This chain uses TRBV29-1 with TRBJ2-1; 14 nucleotides align to TRBD2. V lost 5 bases, J lost 2 bases, and 8 bases stayed unmatched. CDR3 length equals 17 residues. CDR1 and CDR2 from the germline V gene are SQVTM and ANQGSEA. In DNA form, the CDR3 reads TGCAGCGTTCGACCGGGACTAGCGGGAGTAGCCTACAATGAGCAGTTCTTC. Translation gives CSVRPGLAGVAYNEQFF.

The J gene is TRBJ2-7, the V gene TRBV5-1; tentative D call: TRBD2 (5 bases). Germline CDR1 and CDR2: SGHRS and YFSETQ. CDR3 size: 16 residues. V shed 3 bases and J shed 0 bases, with 16 bases lying between them. The CDR3 sequence: CASSSLLRGSSYEQYF. The CDR3 region has the DNA TGCGCCAGCAGCTCCCTGTTGCGCGGGTCCTCCTACGAGCAGTACTTC.

This clone has only one observation. The chain carries TRBV5-1 and TRBJ2-5, with a possible D match to TRBD2 (7 bases). Germline CDR1 reads SGHRS; CDR2 reads YFSETQ. The CDR3 spans 23 residues. V was cut by 2 bases and J by 0 bases, with 35 bases left in between. CDR3 region: CASSFGKWGGGAGPGGDQETQYF. CDR3 bases: TGCGCCAGCAGCTTTGGAAAATGGGGAGGGGGAGCAGGGCCAGGAGGGGACCAAGAGACCCAGTACTTC.

The count of this clone is one. The chain carries TRBV5-6 and TRBJ2-7, with 8 bases lining up with TRBD1. This CDR3 is built from 16 residues. The V gene end was trimmed by 4 bases and the J gene end by 3 bases; junction bases not matched to a gene: 12. Germline V gene sequence: CDR1 SGHDT, CDR2 YYEEEE. In DNA form, the CDR3 reads TGTGCCAGCAGCATCATCGGACAGGGAATCCTCTACGAGCAGTACTTC. This sequence encodes CASSIIGQGILYEQYF. The full variable domain, rest sourced from reference TRBV5-6 and TRBJ2-7, is DAGVTQSPTHLIKTRGQQVTLRCSPKSGHDTVSWYQQALGQGPQFIFQYYEEEERQRGNFPDRFSGHQFPNYSSELNVNALLLGDSALYLCASSIIGQGILYEQYFGPGTRLTVT.

The rearrangement links TRBV6-5 to TRBJ2-1, with 10 bases that match TRBD2. CDR3 length: 14 residues. The ends lost 6 bases at V and 7 bases at J; junction bases unmatched: 6. Germline V gene lookup returns CDR1 MNHEY and CDR2 SVGAGI. The CDR3 region has the DNA TGTGCCAGCAGAAGGAGCGGGAGGGCGAATGAGCAGTTCTTC. Translating it yields CASRRSGRANEQFF.

Written as DNA, the CDR3 is TGTGCCAGCGGCACAGGGCTCGGCTACGAGCAGTACTTC. Its translation: CASGTGLGYEQYF. The chain employs TRBV28 and TRBJ2-7, with D possibly matching TRBD1 (6 bases). The V end lost 8 bases, the J end lost 3 bases, and 14 bases lay between the germline ends. This CDR3 spans 13 amino acids. Germline CDR1 is MDHEN and CDR2 is SYDVKM.

The chain combines TRBV7-2 with TRBJ2-1; the D is unclear. The V gene lost 1 base and the J gene lost 6 bases, with 7 bases spanning the gap. This CDR3 region has 13 residues. Germline-derived CDR1 and CDR2 are SGHTA and FQGNSA. The CDR3 sequence is CASSLELTNEQFF. The CDR3 DNA reads as TGTGCCAGCAGCTTAGAACTTACCAATGAGCAGTTCTTC.

The chain links TRBV5-4 to TRBJ2-1, with D possibly TRBD2 on 6 matching bases. V was shortened by 5 bases and J by 0 bases, with 12 bases between the two germline ends. In germline, CDR1 is SGHNT, CDR2 YYREEE (reference sequence). The CDR3 extends over 15 amino acids. The chain's CDR3 is CASRMGRSSYNEQFF. The CDR3 DNA reads TGTGCCAGCAGAATGGGGAGGAGCTCCTACAATGAGCAGTTCTTC.

V usage is TRBV19 and J usage is TRBJ2-2; the D gene is possibly TRBD2 (7 bases). Germline lookup yields CDR1 LNHDA and CDR2 SQIVND (reference sequence). The V end lost 1 base, the J end lost 6 bases, and 12 bases lay between the germline ends. The CDR3 is 15 amino acids. CDR3 nucleotides: TGTGCCAGTAGTATAGCCGCGGGGGCGGCCGGGGAGCTGTTTTTT. Translating gives CASSIAAGAAGELFF.

The V gene is TRBV29-1, the J gene TRBJ2-7; TRBD2 matches 12 bases. The CDR3 is made up of 14 amino acids. The germline CDR1 and CDR2 sequences are SQVTM and ANQGSEA. With 6 bases clipped from V and 7 bases from J, the junction kept 10 bases outside the gene matches. CDR3 sequence (DNA): TGCAGCGTGGACCGGACTAGCGGGATGGGGGAGCAGTACTTC. It encodes CSVDRTSGMGEQYF.